This TCR beta chain derives from a study of T cell repertoires in cytomegalovirus infection. There are a few counts of this clonotype. Its matching antigen is unknown. The CDR3 is 14 amino acids. In germline, CDR1 is LGHNA, CDR2 YNFKEQ. Trimming shortened V by 0 bases and J by 8 bases, and 8 bases separated the two germline ends. TCRdb ran MiXCR on the reads and lists one entry per CDR3 protein. The table records some 110,000 distinct CDR3 sequences, over 9.5% of them present only once. Sequencing input: PBMCs, sequenced either directly or after in vitro stimulation (not recorded which). The rearrangement links TRBV4-2 to TRBJ1-6; D unclear. This receptor was taken from a human donor in good health (CMV status not recorded). Some clones in this sample may be carry-over from other donors' samples. This chain's CDR3 is CASSQDSRDSPLHF. For the CDR3, the DNA is TGTGCCAGCAGCCAAGATAGTCGGGATTCACCCCTCCACTTT.